The 10 T cell receptor beta chains below all came from one sample that was sequenced in a study of blood T cells in healthy people across ages (dated by TCRdb to 2015 to 2017). The receptor library was made with 5' RACE. Instrument on record: Illumina HiSeq 2500. The second PCR ran for roughly 7 to 11 cycles and used a J-beta primer mix along with a sample-barcoded 5' primer. The public reads were quality trimmed at Q25 with fastp and then assembled into clones with MiXCR by TCRdb, keeping productive beta chains. Here each entry gathers all rows of one CDR3 protein and keeps the most common genes and DNA. In all, the sample holds hundreds of thousands of distinct CDR3 sequences, and about 36% of those were seen once. 10% to 15% of the sample is held by the ten biggest clonotypes. The sequencing sample was made of blood. The origin of the receptors is a man between 18 and 29 years old in good health.

Details on this clonotype: No conserved phenylalanine or tryptophan ends this CDR3, so it is likely a read error. The V and J genes are TRBV27 and TRBJ2-7; D is ambiguous. The ends were cut back, 10 bases at V and 0 bases at J, with 10 bases in the middle. This CDR3 has 12 amino acids. Germline V CDR1 and CDR2: MNHEY, SMNVEV (reference sequence). The CDR3 is CATYSSSYEQYL. The CDR3 DNA reads TGTGCCACATACAGCAGCTCCTACGAGCAGTACTTA.

This chain joins TRBV12-3 or TRBV12-4 and TRBJ1-5; D perhaps matches TRBD1 (5 bases). This CDR3 contains 15 residues. Trimming pared 7 bases from V and 1 base from J, leaving 14 bases between. The DNA of the CDR3 is TGTGCCAGCAAACACGCCAGGGAGAGCAATCAGCCCCAGCATTTT. It yields the protein CASKHARESNQPQHF.

The chain employs TRBV5-1 and TRBJ1-2, with 7 bases matching TRBD1. The germline V gene encodes CDR1 SGHRS and CDR2 YFSETQ. V lost 3 bases to trimming and J lost 0 bases; unmatched junction nucleotides: 5. This CDR3 region has 15 residues. DNA for the CDR3: TGCGCCAGCAGCTCCGGGACAGACCCTAACTATGGCTACACCTTC. Amino acids: CASSSGTDPNYGYTF.

The chain is built from TRBV4-1 and TRBJ1-2; 7 bases map to TRBD1. Unmatched junction bases numbered 8, after V lost 0 bases and J lost 4 bases. The germline CDR1 and CDR2 sequences are MGHRA and YSYEKL. The CDR3 runs to 16 residues. The CDR3 here is CASSQDRDRGPYGYTF. In nucleotides, the CDR3 is TGCGCCAGCAGCCAAGATCGGGACAGAGGCCCCTATGGCTACACCTTC.

In this sample, this clonotype turned up a few times. The chain carries TRBV11-2 and TRBJ1-1, with D uncertain. The V end was cut by 4 bases, the J end by 4 bases, with 22 bases between. Looked up from germline, CDR1 is SGHAT and CDR2 is FQNNGV. CDR3 length: 17 residues. CDR3 protein: CASSYLASPGKGTEAFF. The CDR3 nucleotides read TGTGCCAGCAGCTACCTCGCCTCGCCGGGCAAGGGCACTGAAGCTTTCTTT. Using reference TRBV11-2 and TRBJ1-1 for the parts outside the CDR3, the full variable domain is EAGVAQSPRYKIIEKRQSVAFWCNPISGHATLYWYQQILGQGPKLLIQFQNNGVVDDSQLPKDRFSAERLKGVDSTLKIQPAKLEDSAVYLCASSYLASPGKGTEAFFGQGTRLTVV.

As for this clonotype: A read error is possible here, since a much larger clone lies one base away. The V gene is TRBV4-3, the J gene TRBJ2-2; 10 positions match TRBD1. This CDR3 has 17 residues. The V gene's germline CDR1 is LGHNA and CDR2 YSLEER. The CDR3 region has the DNA TGCGCCAGCAGCCAACGGACAGGGGGGACGAACGCCGGGGAGCTGTTTTTT. This gives the protein CASSQRTGGTNAGELFF.

This clonotype was detected only a few times. V and J are TRBV7-9 and TRBJ1-4; D might be TRBD1 (5 bases). The V and J ends lost 4 bases and 0 bases respectively, with 12 bases between them. CDR3 size: 16 residues. Germline CDR1 SEHNR, CDR2 FQNEAQ (reference sequence). This chain's CDR3 is CASSSGTAATNEKLFF. The CDR3 DNA reads TGTGCCAGCAGCTCCGGGACGGCCGCAACTAATGAAAAACTGTTTTTT.

The chain has TRBV29-1 and TRBJ2-7; D is possibly TRBD1 or TRBD2 (5 bases each). CDR3 length equals 11 residues. Germline V CDR1 and CDR2: SQVTM, ANQGSEA. Trimming took off 7 bases at V and 6 bases at J, with 13 bases between the two ends. CDR3 sequence reads: CSASPGTEQYF. The CDR3 DNA reads TGCAGCGCAAGTCCGGGGACCGAGCAGTACTTC.

The genes are TRBV5-1 and TRBJ2-2; TRBD2 matches 7 bases. CDR3 length equals 17 residues. V lost 4 bases, J lost 0 bases, and 9 bases stayed unmatched. The germline CDR1 and CDR2 sequences are SGHRS and YFSETQ. CDR3 sequence reads: CASSPARAGTNTGELFF. CDR3 bases: TGCGCCAGCAGCCCGGCCCGAGCGGGGACGAACACCGGGGAGCTGTTTTTT.

This clonotype was seen only a few times. The chain links TRBV25-1 to TRBJ2-1; weak D call: TRBD2 (6 bases). Germline CDR1 reads MGHDK; CDR2 reads SYGVNS. With 4 bases removed from V and 1 base from J, the gap between germline ends came to 14 bases. The CDR3 contains 16 residues. The CDR3 reads CASSGRASGSYNEQFF. The CDR3 coding sequence is TGTGCCAGCAGTGGGAGGGCCAGCGGATCCTACAATGAGCAGTTCTTC.